These 15 T cell receptor beta chains share one sample of origin, sequenced in a study of OX40 agonist ivuxolimab in advanced cancers. Sequenced by immunoSEQ multiplex PCR; TCRdb stores in-frame clones only, minus some. The sample lists some 74,000 clones; roughly 88% were seen once. The starting material was CD4+ or CD8+ T cells sorted from blood, obtained in a trial of the OX40 agonist ivuxolimab. The receptor set was obtained from an adult with an advanced solid tumor such as melanoma, head and neck, liver or kidney cancer.

The chain is built from TRBV10-1 and TRBJ2-5, with D hard to call. V gave up 2 bases and J gave up 0 bases, with 7 bases separating them. In germline, CDR1 is WNHNN, CDR2 SYGVQD (reference sequence). The CDR3 contains 14 residues. The chain's CDR3 is CASSEGPYQETQYF. The CDR3 DNA sequence: TGCGCCAGCAGTGAGGGGCCCTACCAAGAGACCCAGTACTTC.

The chain carries TRBV5-1 and TRBJ2-6, with TRBD1 identical over 10 bases. Germline V CDR1 and CDR2: SGHRS, YFSETQ. CDR3 length: 19 residues. V lost 8 bases to trimming and J lost 0 bases; unmatched junction nucleotides: 14. CDR3 nucleotides: TGCGCCAGTAAGAGAGATGGGACAGGGGTTACCTCTGGGGCCAACGTCCTGACTTTC. Translation: CASKRDGTGVTSGANVLTF.

This chain joins TRBV2 and TRBJ1-1; TRBD1 matches at 7 bases. CDR1 and CDR2 (germline): SNHLY, FYNNEI. CDR3 length: 14 residues. V shed 6 bases and J 1 base; nucleotides not matched to a gene: 5. CDR3 in amino acids: CASRAGTANTEAFF. The CDR3 nucleotides are TGTGCCAGCAGGGCCGGGACAGCGAACACTGAAGCTTTCTTT.

This sequence joins TRBV28 and TRBJ2-7, with D perhaps matching TRBD1 (6 bases). This CDR3 has 14 residues. Germline values: CDR1 MDHEN, CDR2 SYDVKM. V lost 7 bases, J lost 1 base, and 14 bases lay in between. CDR3 in amino acids: CASTLQGLSYEQYV. Written as DNA, the CDR3 is TGTGCCAGCACCTTGCAGGGGTTGTCCTACGAGCAGTACGTC.

J is TRBJ2-2 and V is TRBV6-6, with unresolved D. V was pared by 8 bases and J by 6 bases, with 13 bases between. There are 13 residues in the CDR3. In germline, CDR1 is MNHNY, CDR2 SVGAGI (reference sequence). The CDR3 bases are TGTGCCAGCCGAGACGTGGCAGCCGGGGAGCTGTTTTTT. Residues: CASRDVAAGELFF.

This chain links TRBV5-1 with TRBJ2-3, with D unclear. The germline V and J ends were trimmed by 0 bases and 3 bases, with 2 bases remaining between them. The CDR3 consists of 12 residues. Per germline, CDR1 SGHRS and CDR2 YFSETQ. DNA of the CDR3: TGCGCCAGCAGCTTGGAAACAGATACGCAGTATTTT. Its protein product is CASSLETDTQYF.

The genes are TRBV19 and TRBJ1-2, with 7 bases lining up with TRBD1. Trimming at V came to 3 bases and at J to 4 bases, leaving 8 bases not matched to a gene. The V gene's germline CDR1 is LNHDA and CDR2 SQIVND (reference sequence). The CDR3 contains 15 residues. CDR3 in amino acids: CASSMALDRTYGYTF. The CDR3 DNA is TGTGCCAGTAGTATGGCCCTGGACAGGACCTATGGCTACACCTTC.

The J gene is TRBJ2-3, the V gene TRBV5-1, with 11 bases fitting TRBD2. Germline CDR1 reads SGHRS; CDR2 reads YFSETQ. The CDR3 runs 15 residues. V lost 4 bases to trimming and J lost 2 bases; unmatched junction nucleotides: 3. This chain's CDR3 is CASSQTSGNTDTQYF. The CDR3 DNA reads TGCGCCAGCAGCCAGACTAGCGGGAACACAGATACGCAGTATTTT.

This chain connects TRBV18 to TRBJ1-3; no clear D. Germline V lookup: CDR1 KGHSH, CDR2 LQKENI. CDR3 length: 16 amino acids. Deletions cut 1 base from V and 0 bases from J, with 10 bases between. CDR3 sequence reads: CASSPQSLSSGNTIYF. The CDR3 DNA follows: TGTGCCAGCTCACCACAATCGCTGAGCTCTGGAAACACCATATATTTT.

The rearrangement links TRBV30 to TRBJ2-1; 9 bases match TRBD1. Trimming took 1 base from V and 9 from J; bases not matched to a gene: 10. Germline CDR1 GTSNPN, CDR2 SVGIG (reference sequence). There are 15 residues in the CDR3. This CDR3 reads CAWSASDRGRGEQFF. The CDR3 DNA reads TGTGCCTGGAGTGCTTCGGACAGGGGCCGGGGTGAGCAGTTCTTC.

This clone was counted between two and nine times. The J gene is TRBJ1-5, the V gene TRBV19; TRBD1 is a possible D gene (5 bases). The CDR3 extends over 13 amino acids. Germline V gives CDR1 LNHDA, CDR2 SQIVND (reference sequence). Trimming removed 5 bases from V and 6 bases from J, with 11 bases in between. This chain's CDR3 is CASSRGGTQPQHF. The CDR3 nucleotides read TGTGCCAGTAGTCGGGGGGGGACTCAGCCCCAGCATTTT.

This clone was counted a single time. The chain joins TRBV19 to TRBJ1-5, with 12 bases identical to TRBD1. In germline, CDR1 is LNHDA, CDR2 SQIVND (reference sequence). The V gene end was trimmed by 5 bases and the J gene end by 5 bases; junction bases not matched to a gene: 7. This CDR3 spans 16 amino acids. DNA of the CDR3: TGTGCCAGTAGTCCGGGACAGGGGGCCGAATATCAGCCCCAGCATTTT. This gives the protein CASSPGQGAEYQPQHF.

The chain is built from TRBV6-5 and TRBJ2-3, with 7 bases lining up with TRBD1. J lost 6 bases, V lost 8 bases, and 5 bases had no gene match. The CDR3 loop spans 12 amino acids. From germline, CDR1 is MNHEY and CDR2 SVGAGI. CDR3 amino acids: CASGQQGDTQYF. The CDR3 region has the DNA TGTGCCAGCGGGCAACAGGGGGATACGCAGTATTTT.

This chain uses TRBV29-1 with TRBJ1-4, with 10 bases identical to TRBD1. CDR3 length: 12 amino acids. With V trimmed by 5 bases and J by 8 bases, 2 bases remained unmatched. The V gene's germline CDR1 is SQVTM and CDR2 ANQGSEA. CDR3 bases: TGCAGCGTTCGACAGGGGGCCGAAAAACTGTTTTTT. It codes for CSVRQGAEKLFF.

The chain joins TRBV14 to TRBJ1-4, with D maybe TRBD1 (5 bases). CDR3 length equals 13 residues. The germline V gene has CDR1 SGHDN and CDR2 FVKESK. Trimming left V 4 bases short and J 10 bases short, with 13 bases between. Written as DNA, the CDR3 is TGTGCCAGCAGCCCTGGAGGGGTAGGAAAACTGTTTTTT. This gives the protein CASSPGGVGKLFF.